This is a list of T cell receptor beta chains from one sample in a study of OX40 agonist ivuxolimab in advanced cancers. Clones were sequenced by immunoSEQ multiplex PCR, and TCRdb holds only the in-frame ones, with some missing. In the table there are about 20,000 clones, about 83% of which are singletons. Sample: CD4+ or CD8+ T cells sorted from blood, taken in a trial of the OX40 agonist ivuxolimab. The receptors derive from an adult with an advanced solid tumor such as melanoma, head and neck, liver or kidney cancer. Each CDR3 is given with its conserved first and last residue. Fields, in order: clone size, J gene, V gene, D gene, CDR3 protein, CDR3 DNA. D genes are given only for firm matches. Part of the rows lack a size; the others show once, few, many or a class for expanded clones.

. | TRBJ2-7 | TRBV5-6 | . | CATAQGGTLSEQYF | TGTGCCACCGCCCAAGGGGGTACACTCTCCGAGCAGTACTTC
. | TRBJ1-1 | TRBV27 | . | CASSSTQSSDRSRIEAFF | TGTGCCAGCAGCTCGACCCAGAGCTCGGACAGATCCCGGATTGAAGCTTTCTTT
. | TRBJ2-3 | TRBV6-1 | . | CASSEANTQYF | TGTGCCAGCAGTGAAGCGAATACGCAGTATTTT
. | TRBJ1-3 | TRBV5-1 | . | CASSPGNTIYF | TGCGCCAGCAGCCCGGGAAACACCATATATTTT
. | TRBJ2-2 | TRBV9 | . | CASSAGTLPGEELFF | TGTGCCAGCAGCGCGGGGACACTACCCGGTGAGGAGCTGTTTTTT
once | TRBJ1-1 | TRBV11-2 | . | CASAGNSFEAFF | TGTGCCAGCGCCGGGAATTCTTTTGAAGCTTTCTTT
. | TRBJ1-1 | TRBV9 | . | CASSVAPNTEAFF | TGTGCCAGCAGCGTAGCTCCGAACACTGAAGCTTTCTTT
. | TRBJ1-5 | TRBV7-9 | . | CASRKGGEGNQPQHF | TGTGCCAGCAGAAAAGGGGGGGAAGGCAATCAGCCCCAGCATTTT
. | TRBJ2-1 | TRBV7-2 | TRBD2 | CASSLGLAGSDEQFF | TGTGCCAGCAGCTTAGGGTTAGCGGGGAGCGATGAGCAGTTCTTC
. | TRBJ2-7 | TRBV27 | . | CASGPGGYEQYF | TGTGCCAGCGGACCTGGGGGGTACGAGCAGTACTTC
once | TRBJ2-1 | TRBV13 | . | CASSPKLERSQFF | TGTGCCAGCAGCCCTAAACTCGAAAGGTCGCAGTTCTTC
. | TRBJ2-1 | TRBV5-4 | . | CASSPPGNNEQFF | TGTGCCAGCAGCCCTCCCGGGAACAATGAGCAGTTCTTC
. | TRBJ1-6 | TRBV7-2 | . | CASSLALGSPLHF | TGTGCCAGCAGCTTAGCGCTTGGATCACCCCTCCACTTT
. | TRBJ2-2 | TRBV6-5 | . | CASSYSAGDFGELFF | TGTGCCAGCAGTTACTCAGCAGGAGACTTCGGGGAGCTGTTTTTT
. | TRBJ2-5 | TRBV16 | TRBD2 | CASSRGTSGYQETQYF | TGTGCCAGCAGCCGGGGGACTAGCGGGTACCAAGAGACCCAGTACTTC
once | TRBJ2-7 | TRBV5-6 | . | CASSLIGARSYEQYF | TGTGCCAGCAGCTTGATCGGGGCTCGATCCTACGAGCAGTACTTC
. | TRBJ2-5 | TRBV6-5 | . | CASTPGTSGETQYF | TGTGCCAGCACTCCCGGGACCTCGGGAGAGACCCAGTACTTC
once | TRBJ1-2 | TRBV28 | . | CASVGLGHAGGYTF | TGTGCCAGCGTCGGACTAGGCCATGCAGGCGGCTACACCTTC
. | TRBJ1-2 | TRBV11-1 | . | CASSSRGRGFWINYGYTF | TGTGCCAGCAGTTCTCGAGGCCGGGGTTTCTGGATCAACTATGGCTACACCTTC
few | TRBJ1-1 | TRBV6-5 | . | CASSPGRGNTEAFF | TGTGCCAGCAGCCCGGGACGGGGGAACACTGAAGCTTTCTTT
. | TRBJ2-3 | TRBV4-3 | TRBD2 | CASSQEGLSGAGVDTQYF | TGCGCCAGCAGCCAAGAAGGTTTGAGCGGAGCGGGGGTGGATACGCAGTATTTT
few | TRBJ2-1 | TRBV7-2 | TRBD2 | CASSFDGGSSYNEQFF | TGTGCCAGCAGCTTTGACGGCGGGAGCTCCTACAATGAGCAGTTCTTC
. | TRBJ2-7 | TRBV27 | . | CASSYHASPYEQYF | TGTGCCAGCAGTTATCACGCCAGTCCCTACGAGCAGTACTTC